A selection of T cell receptor beta chains follows, all from one sample in a study of Ad26.COV2.S vaccination and SARS-CoV-2 variants. Sequencing used immunoSEQ multiplex PCR; TCRdb keeps in-frame clones, though not all of them. The data hold around 370,000 clones, with more than 75% observed a single time. Material: peripheral blood, obtained in a trial of Ad26.COV2.S vaccine versus placebo. The receptors originated from a person aged 18-65 years who received the Ad26.COV2.S COVID-19 vaccine or a placebo. CDR3s include the opening cysteine and the closing phenylalanine or tryptophan. Each record gives: CDR3 protein, CDR3 DNA, V gene, D gene, J gene, clone size. The D gene is left open where the match is weak. Expanded clones are given a class, and other clones once, few, many or no size at all.

CAISGGGYGYTF | TGTGCCATCAGTGGTGGTGGCTATGGCTACACCTTC | TRBV10-3 | . | TRBJ1-2 | .
CASSETGGSGQPQHF | TGTGCCAGCTCCGAGACAGGGGGGAGTGGGCAGCCCCAGCATTTT | TRBV18 | TRBD1 | TRBJ1-5 | few
CASEVNTEAFF | TGTGCCAGCGAGGTAAACACTGAAGCTTTCTTT | TRBV2 | . | TRBJ1-1 | few
CASSERYQPQHF | TGTGCCAGCAGTGAAAGGTATCAGCCCCAGCATTTT | TRBV2 | . | TRBJ1-5 | .
CASSVYPVLQSTNEKLFF | TGTGCCAGCAGTGTTTACCCTGTCTTACAGTCAACTAATGAAAAACTGTTTTTT | TRBV2 | . | TRBJ1-4 | .
CARLGAGSYNEQFF | TGTGCCAGACTTGGGGCGGGGTCCTACAATGAGCAGTTCTTC | TRBV6-5 | . | TRBJ2-1 | .
CASSQGTSGGRRSTGELFF | TGTGCCAGCAGCCAAGGGACTAGCGGGGGACGCCGGTCGACCGGGGAGCTGTTTTTT | TRBV3-1/TRBV3-2 | TRBD2 | TRBJ2-2 | .
CASSPDRGDYGYTF | TGTGCCAGCAGCCCGGACAGGGGGGACTATGGCTACACCTTC | TRBV9 | TRBD1 | TRBJ1-2 | .
CASSLAGLGSLGYTF | TGTGCCAGCAGTTTGGCGGGGTTGGGCTCCCTTGGCTACACCTTC | TRBV27 | . | TRBJ1-2 | few
CASSQDDSDYEQYF | TGCGCCAGCAGCCAAGATGATAGTGACTACGAGCAGTACTTC | TRBV4-1 | . | TRBJ2-7 | .
CASSQEVAGTYEQYF | TGTGCCAGCAGCCAAGAGGTAGCGGGGACCTACGAGCAGTACTTC | TRBV3-1/TRBV3-2 | TRBD2 | TRBJ2-7 | once
CASSEVSSYNEQFF | TGTGCCAGCAGTGAAGTTTCTTCCTACAATGAGCAGTTCTTC | TRBV2 | . | TRBJ2-1 | .
CASSPGHRSETQYF | TGTGCCAGCAGCCCGGGCCACAGATCAGAGACCCAGTACTTC | TRBV6-5 | . | TRBJ2-5 | .
CASSPSKAPYEQYF | TGTGCCAGCAGCCCCTCTAAGGCTCCCTACGAGCAGTACTTC | TRBV3-1/TRBV3-2 | . | TRBJ2-7 | .
CASSPPDRAAQPQHF | TGTGCCAGCAGTCCTCCCGACAGGGCAGCTCAGCCCCAGCATTTT | TRBV27 | TRBD1 | TRBJ1-5 | .
CASSWTSGSGIDTQYF | TGTGCCAGCAGCTGGACTAGCGGGAGTGGGATAGATACGCAGTATTTT | TRBV13 | TRBD2 | TRBJ2-3 | .
CASSSDTNSGNTIYF | TGCGCCAGCAGTTCTGATACGAACTCTGGAAACACCATATATTTT | TRBV5-1 | . | TRBJ1-3 | .
CAFRTSGGTSTDTQYF | TGTGCCTTTCGGACTAGCGGGGGTACTAGCACAGATACGCAGTATTTT | TRBV5-4 | TRBD2 | TRBJ2-3 | .
CATSYGGGEKGIYGYTF | TGTGCCACCAGCTACGGGGGAGGGGAAAAGGGAATCTATGGCTACACCTTC | TRBV15 | . | TRBJ1-2 | .
CASSPRGTHIQYF | TGTGCCAGCAGCCCACGGGGAACCCACATTCAGTACTTC | TRBV7-2 | . | TRBJ2-4 | .
CASSPPDTNEKLFF | TGTGCCAGCTCACCACCGGATACTAATGAAAAACTGTTTTTT | TRBV18 | . | TRBJ1-4 | once
CASSPQKVFFGELFF | TGTGCCAGCTCACCACAAAAAGTTTTTTTTGGGGAGCTGTTTTTT | TRBV18 | . | TRBJ2-2 | .
CASSPRLAGVNGDYEQYF | TGTGCCAGCAGCCCAAGACTAGCGGGAGTTAATGGGGACTACGAGCAGTACTTC | TRBV7-2 | TRBD2 | TRBJ2-7 | .
CASSYPGLAGATYEQYF | TGTGCCAGCAGTTACCCGGGACTAGCGGGAGCCACCTACGAGCAGTACTTC | TRBV6-2/TRBV6-3 | TRBD2 | TRBJ2-7 | .
CASTRRATEQFF | TGTGCCAGCACCCGGAGGGCCACTGAGCAGTTCTTC | TRBV12-3/TRBV12-4 | . | TRBJ2-1 | .
CASSVGLRGGTDTQYF | TGTGCCAGCAGCGTAGGGTTGCGGGGGGGCACAGATACGCAGTATTTT | TRBV9 | TRBD2 | TRBJ2-3 | .
CASNPTPEDNSPLHF | TGTGCCAGCAACCCCACCCCCGAGGATAATTCACCCCTCCACTTT | TRBV5-5 | . | TRBJ1-6 | .
CASSFLNSPLHF | TGTGCCAGCAGTTTCCTCAATTCACCCCTCCACTTT | TRBV6-5 | . | TRBJ1-6 | many
CASSLQGANYGYTF | TGTGCCAGCAGTCTACAGGGGGCTAACTATGGCTACACCTTC | TRBV6-5 | TRBD1 | TRBJ1-2 | .
CASGLGGAFYEQYF | TGTGCTAGTGGTTTGGGCGGGGCGTTCTACGAGCAGTACTTC | TRBV12-5 | . | TRBJ2-7 | .
CASSLRGSSSYNEQFF | TGTGCCAGCAGCTTAAGAGGCTCCAGCTCCTACAATGAGCAGTTCTTC | TRBV7-2 | . | TRBJ2-1 | .
CASSIEQGSYNEQFF | TGTGCCAGCAGCATTGAACAGGGCTCCTACAATGAGCAGTTCTTC | TRBV7-9 | . | TRBJ2-1 | .
CASSLSPAGTFTDTQYF | TGTGCCAGCAGCTTAAGTCCGGCGGGGACCTTCACAGATACGCAGTATTTT | TRBV7-6 | . | TRBJ2-3 | few
CASSPRAPNEKLFF | TGTGCCAGCAGCCCCAGGGCCCCAAATGAAAAACTGTTTTTT | TRBV11-2 | . | TRBJ1-4 | .
CASSLIGPHWGTESYEQYF | TGTGCCAGCAGTTTAATTGGGCCGCACTGGGGGACAGAATCCTACGAGCAGTACTTC | TRBV27 | TRBD1 | TRBJ2-7 | .
CASSSGSISEAFF | TGTGCCAGCAGCTCGGGATCTATCTCTGAAGCTTTCTTT | TRBV7-9 | . | TRBJ1-1 | once
CASSPPWLAYEQQFF | TGTGCCAGCAGCCCCCCATGGCTAGCGTACGAGCAACAGTTCTTC | TRBV7-6 | . | TRBJ2-1 | .
CASSIGGWGEKLFF | TGTGCCAGTAGTATAGGAGGTTGGGGTGAAAAACTGTTTTTT | TRBV19 | . | TRBJ1-4 | .
CAISEAGAKYGYTF | TGTGCCATCAGTGAGGCAGGGGCGAAGTATGGCTACACCTTC | TRBV10-3 | . | TRBJ1-2 | .
CASSVGRTYEQYF | TGTGCCAGCAGTGTTGGGCGGACCTACGAGCAGTACTTC | TRBV2 | . | TRBJ2-7 | .
CATSRDNSGGTQYF | TGTGCCACCAGCAGGGATAATAGCGGGGGTACGCAGTATTTT | TRBV15 | TRBD2 | TRBJ2-3 | .
CASSLGSLAGRGSNEQFF | TGTGCCAGCAGTTTAGGGAGCCTAGCGGGAAGGGGGTCTAATGAGCAGTTCTTC | TRBV27 | TRBD2 | TRBJ2-1 | .
CASSFSGERYGYTF | TGTGCCAGCAGCTTCTCAGGGGAACGTTATGGCTACACCTTC | TRBV11-2 | . | TRBJ1-2 | .
CASSLDRLPQFF | TGTGCCAGCAGCCTAGACCGACTCCCACAGTTCTTC | TRBV7-9 | . | TRBJ2-1 | .
CAWLKGGNTQYF | TGTGCCTGGCTTAAGGGGGGAAATACGCAGTATTTT | TRBV30 | . | TRBJ2-3 | .
CASSDRVYGYTF | TGTGCCAGCAGTGACAGGGTCTATGGCTACACCTTC | TRBV2 | . | TRBJ1-2 | .
CSVEPNTEAFF | TGCAGCGTTGAGCCGAACACTGAAGCTTTCTTT | TRBV29-1 | . | TRBJ1-1 | .
CASSFPRTGGYEETQYF | TGTGCCAGCAGCTTCCCTAGGACAGGGGGCTATGAAGAGACCCAGTACTTC | TRBV7-8 | TRBD1 | TRBJ2-5 | .
CASSLVQGLNEQYF | TGCGCCAGCAGCTTGGTACAGGGGCTAAACGAGCAGTACTTC | TRBV5-1 | TRBD1 | TRBJ2-7 | .
CASSPTGGSNEQFF | TGTGCCAGCTCACCGACAGGGGGCTCGAATGAGCAGTTCTTC | TRBV18 | TRBD1 | TRBJ2-1 | .
CASSYSSGQGPSRGETQYF | TGTGCCAGCAGTTACTCATCCGGACAGGGCCCCAGCCGCGGAGAGACCCAGTACTTC | TRBV6-2/TRBV6-3 | TRBD1 | TRBJ2-5 | .
CASSIGGSGSRDTGELFF | TGTGCCAGTAGTATAGGGGGTAGCGGGAGCCGAGACACCGGGGAGCTGTTTTTT | TRBV19 | TRBD2 | TRBJ2-2 | .
CASSQLGIWLNEQYF | TGTGCCAGCAGCCAGCTGGGCATTTGGCTAAACGAGCAGTACTTC | TRBV14 | . | TRBJ2-7 | .